A single TCR beta chain is shown here with its context. Its matching antigen is unknown. This sample was taken from a study of T cell responses to AZD1222 COVID-19 vaccine. The study, taken as a whole, reports: Regions 160-218 and 743-854 held dominance among vaccine-associated CD4 TCRs, which spanned spike. Reports indicate that nearly half of spike-specific TCRs are directed at unmutated variant regions.

Method: immunoSEQ multiplex PCR; TCRdb's copy keeps in-frame clones and lacks some. The data hold approximately 150,000 clones, with around 92% observed a single time. Germline V gives CDR1 WNHNN, CDR2 SYGVQD (reference sequence). J lost 3 bases, V lost 0 bases, and 2 bases had no gene match. The CDR3 covers 15 residues. Source: peripheral blood, taken on day 0 of AZD1222 vaccination. The sequence was collected from an adult in good health. The gene calls are TRBV10-1 and TRBJ1-1; TRBD1 matches 9 bases. The CDR3 DNA is TGCGCCAGCAGTGAGTCGGGGACAGGGTACACTGAAGCTTTCTTT. Its protein is CASSESGTGYTEAFF.